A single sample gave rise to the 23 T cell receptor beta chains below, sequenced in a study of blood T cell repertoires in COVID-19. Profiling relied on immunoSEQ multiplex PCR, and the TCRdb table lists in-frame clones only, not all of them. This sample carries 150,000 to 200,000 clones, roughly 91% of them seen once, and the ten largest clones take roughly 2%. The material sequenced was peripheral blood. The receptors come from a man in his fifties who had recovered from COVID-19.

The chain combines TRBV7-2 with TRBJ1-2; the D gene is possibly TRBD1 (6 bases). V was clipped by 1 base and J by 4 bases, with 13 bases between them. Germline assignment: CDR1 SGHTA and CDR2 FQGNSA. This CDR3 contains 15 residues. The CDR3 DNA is TGTGCCAGCAGCTTAGACGGACAGAGAATCTATGGCTACACCTTC. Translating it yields CASSLDGQRIYGYTF.

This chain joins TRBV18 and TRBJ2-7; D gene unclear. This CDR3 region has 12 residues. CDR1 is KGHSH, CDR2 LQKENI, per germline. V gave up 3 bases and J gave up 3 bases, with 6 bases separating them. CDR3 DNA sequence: TGTGCCAGCTCACCGGGCCTCTACGAGCAGTACTTC. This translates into CASSPGLYEQYF.

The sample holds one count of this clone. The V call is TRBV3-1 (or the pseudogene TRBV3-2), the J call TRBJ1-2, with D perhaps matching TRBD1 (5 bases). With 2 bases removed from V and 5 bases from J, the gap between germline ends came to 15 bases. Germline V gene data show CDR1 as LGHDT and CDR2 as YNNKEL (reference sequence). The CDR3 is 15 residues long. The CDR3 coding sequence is TGTGCCAGCAGCCAAAATCAGGGCAGGTCGTATGGCTACACCTTC. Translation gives CASSQNQGRSYGYTF.

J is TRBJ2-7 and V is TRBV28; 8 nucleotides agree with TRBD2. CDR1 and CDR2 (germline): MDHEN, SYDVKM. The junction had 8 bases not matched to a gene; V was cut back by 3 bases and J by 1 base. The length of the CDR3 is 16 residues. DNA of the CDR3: TGTGCCAGCAGTTTCAATGGCGGGGGGCGATCCTACGAGCAGTACTTC. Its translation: CASSFNGGGRSYEQYF.

CDR3 sequence reads: CASSRVEGYEQYF. In DNA, the CDR3 is TGCGCCAGCAGCCGGGTGGAGGGCTACGAGCAGTACTTC. The rearrangement uses TRBV4-3 and TRBJ2-7; tentative D call: TRBD2 (6 bases). Germline loops: CDR1 LGHNA, CDR2 YSLEER. The CDR3 is made up of 13 amino acids. V was shortened by 4 bases and J by 3 bases, with 10 bases between the two germline ends.

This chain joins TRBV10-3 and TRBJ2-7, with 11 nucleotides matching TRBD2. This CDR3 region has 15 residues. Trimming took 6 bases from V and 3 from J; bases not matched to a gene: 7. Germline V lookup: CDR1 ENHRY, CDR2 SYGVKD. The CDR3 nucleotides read TGTGCCATCAGCTTCGGGACTAGCGGCCACTACGAGCAGTACTTC. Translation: CAISFGTSGHYEQYF.

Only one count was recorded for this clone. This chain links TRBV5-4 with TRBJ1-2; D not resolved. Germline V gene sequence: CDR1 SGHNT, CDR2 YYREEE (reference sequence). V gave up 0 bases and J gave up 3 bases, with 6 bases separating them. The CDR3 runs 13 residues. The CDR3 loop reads CASSLGGDYGYTF. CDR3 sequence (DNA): TGTGCCAGCAGCTTGGGGGGAGACTATGGCTACACCTTC.

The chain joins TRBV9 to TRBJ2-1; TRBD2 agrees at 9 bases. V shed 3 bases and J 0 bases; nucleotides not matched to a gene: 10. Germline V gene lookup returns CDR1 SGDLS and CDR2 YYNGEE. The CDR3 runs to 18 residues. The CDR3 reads CASSASAAGGSSYNEQFF. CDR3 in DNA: TGTGCCAGCAGCGCCTCCGCGGCGGGGGGGAGCTCCTACAATGAGCAGTTCTTC.

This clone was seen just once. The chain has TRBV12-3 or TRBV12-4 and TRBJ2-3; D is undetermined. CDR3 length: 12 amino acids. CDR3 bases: TGTGGTTCGCGGTCTAGCACAGATACGCAGTATTTT. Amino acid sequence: CGSRSSTDTQYF.

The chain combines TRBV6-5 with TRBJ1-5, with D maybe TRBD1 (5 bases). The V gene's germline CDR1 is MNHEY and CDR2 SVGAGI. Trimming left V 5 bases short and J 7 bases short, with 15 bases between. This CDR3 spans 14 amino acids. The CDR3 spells CASSTGRGGQPQHF. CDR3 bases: TGTGCCAGCAGTACGGGGAGGGGAGGACAGCCCCAGCATTTT.

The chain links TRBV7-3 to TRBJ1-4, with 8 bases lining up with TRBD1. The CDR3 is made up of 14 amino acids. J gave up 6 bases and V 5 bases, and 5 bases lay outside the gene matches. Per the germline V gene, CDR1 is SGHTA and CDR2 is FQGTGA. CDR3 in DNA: TGTGCCAGCAGCGGCTCGACAGGGGATGAAAAACTGTTTTTT. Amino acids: CASSGSTGDEKLFF.

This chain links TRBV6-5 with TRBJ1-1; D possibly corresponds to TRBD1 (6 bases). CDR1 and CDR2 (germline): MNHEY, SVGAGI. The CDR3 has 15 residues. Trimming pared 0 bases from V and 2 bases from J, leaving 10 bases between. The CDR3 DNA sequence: TGTGCCAGCAGTTACTCTAACAGGGACAACACTGAAGCTTTCTTT. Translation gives CASSYSNRDNTEAFF.

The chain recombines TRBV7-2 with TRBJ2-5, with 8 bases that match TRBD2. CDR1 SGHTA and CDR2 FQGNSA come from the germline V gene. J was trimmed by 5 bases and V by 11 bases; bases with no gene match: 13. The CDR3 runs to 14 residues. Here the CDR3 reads CAVSGTRVGETQYF. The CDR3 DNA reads TGTGCCGTCTCCGGGACTAGGGTAGGGGAGACCCAGTACTTC. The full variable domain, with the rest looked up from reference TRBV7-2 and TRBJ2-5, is GAGVSQSPSNKVTEKGKDVELRCDPISGHTALYWYRQSLGQGLEFLIYFQGNSAPDKSGLPSDRFSAERTGGSVSTLTIQRTQQEDSAVYLCAVSGTRVGETQYFGPGTRLLVL.

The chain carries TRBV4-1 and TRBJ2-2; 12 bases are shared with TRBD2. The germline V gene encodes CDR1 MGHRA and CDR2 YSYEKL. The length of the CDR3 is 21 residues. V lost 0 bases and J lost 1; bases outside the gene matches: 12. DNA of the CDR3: TGCGCCAGCAGCCAAGAATCGCTTCGGCTAGCGGGAGGGCAGAACACCGGGGAGCTGTTTTTT. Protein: CASSQESLRLAGGQNTGELFF.

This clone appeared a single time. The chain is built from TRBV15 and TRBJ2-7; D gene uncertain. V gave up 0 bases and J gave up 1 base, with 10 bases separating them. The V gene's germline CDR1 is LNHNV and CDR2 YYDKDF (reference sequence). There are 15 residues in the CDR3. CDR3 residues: CATSRDWRLSYEQYF. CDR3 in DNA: TGTGCCACCAGCAGAGATTGGAGACTTTCCTACGAGCAGTACTTC.

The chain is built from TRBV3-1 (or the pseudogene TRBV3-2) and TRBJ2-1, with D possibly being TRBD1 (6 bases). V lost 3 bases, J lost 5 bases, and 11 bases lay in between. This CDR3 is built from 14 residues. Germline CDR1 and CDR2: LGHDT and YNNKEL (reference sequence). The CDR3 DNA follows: TGTGCCAGCAGCCATAACGACAGGCACAATGAGCAGTTCTTC. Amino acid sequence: CASSHNDRHNEQFF.

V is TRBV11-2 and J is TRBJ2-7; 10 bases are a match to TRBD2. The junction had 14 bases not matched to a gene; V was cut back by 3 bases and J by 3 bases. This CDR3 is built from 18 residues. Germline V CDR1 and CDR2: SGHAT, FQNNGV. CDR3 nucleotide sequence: TGTGCCAGCAGCTTCCGTAGAAGCGGGGGGGCTCCCGACTACGAGCAGTACTTC. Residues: CASSFRRSGGAPDYEQYF.

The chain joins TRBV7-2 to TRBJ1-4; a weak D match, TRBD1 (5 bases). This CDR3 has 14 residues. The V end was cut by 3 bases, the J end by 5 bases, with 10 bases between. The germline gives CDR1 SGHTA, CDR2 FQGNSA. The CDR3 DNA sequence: TGTGCCAGCAGCTTTGACAGTTCAAATGAAAAACTGTTTTTT. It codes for CASSFDSSNEKLFF.

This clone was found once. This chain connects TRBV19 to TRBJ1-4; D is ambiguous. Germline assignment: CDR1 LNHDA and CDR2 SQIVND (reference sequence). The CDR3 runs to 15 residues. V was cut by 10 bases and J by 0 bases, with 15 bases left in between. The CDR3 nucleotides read TGTGCCACCACGGGCGGGCCTGCAACTAATGAAAAACTGTTTTTT. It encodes CATTGGPATNEKLFF.

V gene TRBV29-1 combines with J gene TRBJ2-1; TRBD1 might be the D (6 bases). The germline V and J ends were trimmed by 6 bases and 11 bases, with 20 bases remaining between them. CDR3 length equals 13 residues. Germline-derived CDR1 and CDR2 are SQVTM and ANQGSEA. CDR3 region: CSVHIRGRNKQFF. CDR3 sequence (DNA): TGCAGCGTCCACATCAGGGGTCGGAATAAGCAGTTCTTC.

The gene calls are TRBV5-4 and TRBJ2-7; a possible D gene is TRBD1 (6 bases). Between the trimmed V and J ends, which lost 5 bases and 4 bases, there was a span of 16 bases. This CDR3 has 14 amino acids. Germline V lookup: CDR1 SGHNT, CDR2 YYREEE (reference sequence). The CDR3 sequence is CASSRWQGNYEQYF. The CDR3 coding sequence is TGTGCCAGCAGTCGGTGGCAGGGGAATTACGAGCAGTACTTC.

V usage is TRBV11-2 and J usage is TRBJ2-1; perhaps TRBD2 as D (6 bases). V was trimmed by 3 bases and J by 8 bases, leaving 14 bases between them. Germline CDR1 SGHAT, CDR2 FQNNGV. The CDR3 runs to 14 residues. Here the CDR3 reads CASSFSSGDYEQFF. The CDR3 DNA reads TGTGCCAGCAGCTTCTCGTCTGGGGACTATGAGCAGTTCTTC.

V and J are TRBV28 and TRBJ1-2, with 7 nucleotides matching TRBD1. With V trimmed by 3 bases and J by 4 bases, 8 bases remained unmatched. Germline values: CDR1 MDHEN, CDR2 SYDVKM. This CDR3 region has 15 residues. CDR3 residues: CASSFMPGTVYGYTF. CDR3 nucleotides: TGTGCCAGCAGTTTTATGCCGGGGACAGTCTATGGCTACACCTTC.